Sequencing of this T cell receptor beta chain was carried out in a study of blood T cells in healthy people across ages. Together with a sample-barcoded 5' primer, a J-beta primer mix was included in a second PCR lasting about 7 to 11 cycles. A single record per CDR3 protein comes from TCRdb applying MiXCR to the 5' RACE reads. The repertoire includes some 900,000 distinct CDR3 sequences, around 48% of them detected once, and over 10% sits in the top ten. There were healthy Caucasian individuals from Russia, aged about 6 to 95, serving as donors. Each donor gave 9 to 10 milliliters of peripheral blood. This clonotype was counted only a few times. Germline CDR1 reads ENHRY; CDR2 reads SYGVKD. The CDR3 is 12 residues long. The V gene end was trimmed by 10 bases and the J gene end by 6 bases; junction bases not matched to a gene: 6.

This TCR was recovered from a man between 25 and 39 years old in good health. The chain uses TRBV10-3 and TRBJ1-2; 9 nucleotides agree with TRBD1. Sequencing used blood. CDR3 residues: CATRTGDDGYTF. CDR3 bases: TGTGCCACGAGGACAGGGGACGATGGCTACACCTTC.